These T cell receptor beta chains were read from a single sample in a study of T cell repertoires in cytomegalovirus infection. TCRdb re-called the reads with MiXCR, one entry per CDR3 protein. The repertoire holds around 85,000 distinct CDR3 sequences, 40% to 50% seen once, with over 90% in the top ten. Antigens of these TCRs are unknown. The sample here was CD8+ T cells from cultured PBMCs, taken from culture after CMV antigen stimulation. Every receptor here comes from a human donor in good health (CMV status not recorded). Some clones in this sample may be carry-over from other donors' samples. The CDR3 runs from the conserved cysteine through the conserved F or W. Fields, in order: V gene, clone size, J gene, D gene, CDR3 DNA, CDR3 protein. D genes are given only for firm matches. Clone size is shown for a subset of rows, as once, few, many or a class of expanded clone.

v_gene: TRBV18; abundance: once; j_gene: TRBJ1-2; d_gene: TRBD1; CDR3nt: TGTGCCAGCTCACTCGGACAGGGGGAGGTCTATGGCTACACCTTC; CDR3aa: CASSLGQGEVYGYTF
v_gene: TRBV3-1; abundance: .; j_gene: TRBJ2-5; d_gene: .; CDR3nt: TGTGCCAGCAGCCAAGAAGGGGATCGAGAGACCCAGTACTTC; CDR3aa: CASSQEGDRETQYF
v_gene: TRBV7-6; abundance: .; j_gene: TRBJ1-3; d_gene: TRBD1; CDR3nt: TGTGCCAGCAGCAAGGGACAGTATGGAAACACCATATATTTT; CDR3aa: CASSKGQYGNTIYF
v_gene: TRBV6-5; abundance: .; j_gene: TRBJ2-7; d_gene: .; CDR3nt: TGTGCCAGCAGTTACTCCAGCCTGAGCTCCTACGAGCAGTACTTC; CDR3aa: CASSYSSLSSYEQYF
v_gene: TRBV9; abundance: .; j_gene: TRBJ2-1; d_gene: TRBD2; CDR3nt: TGTGCCAGCAGCGCTGCGGGAGGGCCAAACAATGAGCAGTTCTTC; CDR3aa: CASSAAGGPNNEQFF
v_gene: TRBV6-1; abundance: .; j_gene: TRBJ2-7; d_gene: .; CDR3nt: TGTGCCAGCAGTGATAATCAGGTCCTCTCCTACGAGCAGTACTTC; CDR3aa: CASSDNQVLSYEQYF
v_gene: TRBV6-1; abundance: .; j_gene: TRBJ2-1; d_gene: TRBD2; CDR3nt: TGTGCCAGCAGCCCGAGTAGCGGGGAGACCTACAATGAGCAGTTCTTC; CDR3aa: CASSPSSGETYNEQFF
v_gene: TRBV6-4; abundance: few; j_gene: TRBJ2-1; d_gene: .; CDR3nt: TGTGCCAGCAGCACAGGGACTTCGGGCAATGAGCAGTTCTTC; CDR3aa: CASSTGTSGNEQFF
v_gene: TRBV4-1; abundance: .; j_gene: TRBJ2-1; d_gene: .; CDR3nt: TGCGCCAGCAGCCACCCGAGGGAGAGGTCCTACAATGAGCAGTTCTTC; CDR3aa: CASSHPRERSYNEQFF
v_gene: TRBV12-3/TRBV12-4; abundance: few; j_gene: TRBJ2-1; d_gene: TRBD2; CDR3nt: TGTGCCAGCAGTCCCGGGACTAGCGGGGGGGCCGAGTACAATGAGCAGTTCTTC; CDR3aa: CASSPGTSGGAEYNEQFF
v_gene: TRBV10-2; abundance: .; j_gene: TRBJ1-2; d_gene: .; CDR3nt: TGCGCCAGCAGTGAGTCGGGTGACACCTATGGCTACACCTTC; CDR3aa: CASSESGDTYGYTF
v_gene: TRBV7-2; abundance: .; j_gene: TRBJ2-3; d_gene: .; CDR3nt: TGTGCCAGCAGCCCCCCGGGACTCACAGATACGCAGTATTTT; CDR3aa: CASSPPGLTDTQYF
v_gene: TRBV4-1; abundance: .; j_gene: TRBJ2-7; d_gene: .; CDR3nt: TGCGCCAGCAGCCAAGAAATGGCAGGGATCCACGAGCAGTACTTC; CDR3aa: CASSQEMAGIHEQYF
v_gene: TRBV19; abundance: few; j_gene: TRBJ1-6; d_gene: .; CDR3nt: TGTGCCAGTGCCTCGGAGGGTCGGAATTCACCCCTCCACTTT; CDR3aa: CASASEGRNSPLHF
v_gene: TRBV7-8; abundance: few; j_gene: TRBJ1-6; d_gene: .; CDR3nt: TGTGCCAGCAGCCCAGACCCCTATAATTCACCCCTCCACTTT; CDR3aa: CASSPDPYNSPLHF
v_gene: TRBV28; abundance: few; j_gene: TRBJ1-1; d_gene: .; CDR3nt: TGTGCCAGCAGTTTTCCAGTCGCCCATCCCACCCCCCCGGAAGCTTTCTTT; CDR3aa: CASSFPVAHPTPPEAFF
v_gene: TRBV7-6; abundance: .; j_gene: TRBJ2-5; d_gene: .; CDR3nt: TGTGCCAGCAGCTTAGCGGAGTCGAGGGCCCCAAATGAGACCCAGTACTTC; CDR3aa: CASSLAESRAPNETQYF
v_gene: TRBV11-2; abundance: .; j_gene: TRBJ2-7; d_gene: TRBD1; CDR3nt: TGTGCCAGCAGCTTAAGGGCCAGGGGGTACGAGCAGTACTTC; CDR3aa: CASSLRARGYEQYF
v_gene: TRBV28; abundance: .; j_gene: TRBJ1-1; d_gene: TRBD1; CDR3nt: TGTGCCAGCAGTTTATGGGGACAGGGGACGAACACTGAAGCTTTCTTT; CDR3aa: CASSLWGQGTNTEAFF
v_gene: TRBV7-2; abundance: many; j_gene: TRBJ2-5; d_gene: .; CDR3nt: TGTGCCAGCAGCTTAGGAGACTTACAAGAGACCCAGTACTTC; CDR3aa: CASSLGDLQETQYF
v_gene: TRBV6-1; abundance: .; j_gene: TRBJ1-2; d_gene: .; CDR3nt: TGTGCCAGCAGTGCAAGGACCCCTAACTATGGCTACACCTTC; CDR3aa: CASSARTPNYGYTF
v_gene: TRBV5-1; abundance: few; j_gene: TRBJ2-2; d_gene: TRBD2; CDR3nt: TGCGCCAGCAGCTCGGGAACTAGCGCCCCGGGGACCGGGGAGCTGTTTTTT; CDR3aa: CASSSGTSAPGTGELFF
v_gene: TRBV11-2; abundance: .; j_gene: TRBJ1-5; d_gene: .; CDR3nt: TGTGCCAGCAGCTTCCAGGGAAATAGCAATCAGCCCCAGCATTTT; CDR3aa: CASSFQGNSNQPQHF
v_gene: TRBV27; abundance: .; j_gene: TRBJ1-6; d_gene: .; CDR3nt: TGTGCCAGCCAGGACGGGGCCCCAGGTTCACCCCTCCACTTT; CDR3aa: CASQDGAPGSPLHF
v_gene: TRBV6-6; abundance: few; j_gene: TRBJ2-3; d_gene: .; CDR3nt: TGTGCCAGCAGTTACCCAACCACAGATACGCAGTATTTT; CDR3aa: CASSYPTTDTQYF
v_gene: TRBV7-3; abundance: .; j_gene: TRBJ2-7; d_gene: .; CDR3nt: TGTGCCAGCAGCGAGCAGGGGACCCACGAGCAGTACTTC; CDR3aa: CASSEQGTHEQYF
v_gene: TRBV7-2; abundance: few; j_gene: TRBJ2-1; d_gene: TRBD2; CDR3nt: TGTGCCAGCAGCGACGGACTAGCGAATTCCTACAATGAGCAGTTCTTC; CDR3aa: CASSDGLANSYNEQFF
v_gene: TRBV7-9; abundance: few; j_gene: TRBJ2-7; d_gene: TRBD1; CDR3nt: TGTGCCAGCAGACTCCAGGGGGACGAGCAGTACTTC; CDR3aa: CASRLQGDEQYF
v_gene: TRBV11-2; abundance: .; j_gene: TRBJ2-3; d_gene: TRBD2; CDR3nt: TGTGCCAGCAGCCCTCGGACTAGCGGGAGGGTGGGAGATACGCAGTATTTT; CDR3aa: CASSPRTSGRVGDTQYF
v_gene: TRBV27; abundance: few; j_gene: TRBJ1-2; d_gene: .; CDR3nt: TGTGCCAGCAGTTTAGGTGGCGGAAATGGCTACACCTTC; CDR3aa: CASSLGGGNGYTF
v_gene: TRBV27; abundance: .; j_gene: TRBJ1-6; d_gene: TRBD1; CDR3nt: TGTGCCAGCAGTCAAAGGACAGGGTTAGGCTCACCCCTCCACTTT; CDR3aa: CASSQRTGLGSPLHF
v_gene: TRBV6-1; abundance: few; j_gene: TRBJ2-7; d_gene: .; CDR3nt: TGTGCCCTTTCCGGGCCATTACCCTACGAGCAGTACTTC; CDR3aa: CALSGPLPYEQYF
v_gene: TRBV7-2; abundance: .; j_gene: TRBJ2-7; d_gene: .; CDR3nt: TGTGCCAGCAGCCCTTGGACAGATTACGAGCAGTACTTC; CDR3aa: CASSPWTDYEQYF
v_gene: TRBV6-1; abundance: .; j_gene: TRBJ2-1; d_gene: TRBD2; CDR3nt: TGTGCCAGTACACTAGCGGGGGGGGCTGGGAATGAGCAGTTCTTC; CDR3aa: CASTLAGGAGNEQFF
v_gene: TRBV11-2; abundance: .; j_gene: TRBJ2-3; d_gene: .; CDR3nt: TGTGCCAGCAGCGCTACGCTAGGGGGTGCAGATACGCAGTATTTT; CDR3aa: CASSATLGGADTQYF
v_gene: TRBV7-2; abundance: many; j_gene: TRBJ2-1; d_gene: TRBD2; CDR3nt: TGTGCCAGCAGCCCTGGACTAGCCGATTACAATGAGCAGTTCTTC; CDR3aa: CASSPGLADYNEQFF
v_gene: TRBV4-1; abundance: .; j_gene: TRBJ1-5; d_gene: .; CDR3nt: TGCGCCAGCAGCCAAGGAGAGGGGCCTTATAGCAATCAGCCCCAGCATTTT; CDR3aa: CASSQGEGPYSNQPQHF
v_gene: TRBV7-9; abundance: few; j_gene: TRBJ2-1; d_gene: TRBD1; CDR3nt: TGTGCCAGCAGCGCCCGGGACAGGAACGACAATGAGCAGTTCTTC; CDR3aa: CASSARDRNDNEQFF
v_gene: TRBV7-9; abundance: .; j_gene: TRBJ2-5; d_gene: .; CDR3nt: TGTGCCAGCAGCTCGGGAGCAGAAGAGACCCAGTACTTC; CDR3aa: CASSSGAEETQYF
v_gene: TRBV4-1; abundance: .; j_gene: TRBJ2-1; d_gene: .; CDR3nt: TGCGCCAGCAGCCAAGTAGGGGCCTTCTACAATGAGCAGTTCTTC; CDR3aa: CASSQVGAFYNEQFF
v_gene: TRBV7-2; abundance: .; j_gene: TRBJ2-7; d_gene: .; CDR3nt: TGTGCCAGCAGCCTTGGGTGGGTCTACGAGCAGTACTTC; CDR3aa: CASSLGWVYEQYF
v_gene: TRBV10-3; abundance: .; j_gene: TRBJ2-1; d_gene: .; CDR3nt: TGTGCCATCATGAGGAAGGAGGGGTCCTACAATGAGCAGTTCTTC; CDR3aa: CAIMRKEGSYNEQFF
v_gene: TRBV7-8; abundance: .; j_gene: TRBJ2-2; d_gene: .; CDR3nt: TGTGCCAGCAGCCAGGCCCTTTTCGGTAGCATATTCTCGAACACCGGGGAGCTGTTTTTT; CDR3aa: CASSQALFGSIFSNTGELFF
v_gene: TRBV7-8; abundance: few; j_gene: TRBJ1-5; d_gene: .; CDR3nt: TGTGCCAGCAGTTTAGGGATTCAGCCCCAGCATTTT; CDR3aa: CASSLGIQPQHF
v_gene: TRBV27; abundance: .; j_gene: TRBJ2-1; d_gene: .; CDR3nt: TGTGCCAGCAGTTTAATGGGCGGTTACAATGAGCAGTTCTTC; CDR3aa: CASSLMGGYNEQFF
v_gene: TRBV12-3/TRBV12-4; abundance: few; j_gene: TRBJ1-2; d_gene: .; CDR3nt: TGTGCCAGCAGCCCGATTCGGGACCAAGGCTACACCTTC; CDR3aa: CASSPIRDQGYTF
v_gene: TRBV11-2; abundance: .; j_gene: TRBJ2-5; d_gene: TRBD2; CDR3nt: TGTGCCAGCAGCTCCAGGACTAGCGGGACGCAAGAGACCCAGTACTTC; CDR3aa: CASSSRTSGTQETQYF
v_gene: TRBV7-8; abundance: .; j_gene: TRBJ2-3; d_gene: .; CDR3nt: TGTGCCAGCAGCCCCCGGGAGCGCCAAGGGGTAGATACGCAGTATTTT; CDR3aa: CASSPRERQGVDTQYF
v_gene: TRBV24-1; abundance: few; j_gene: TRBJ2-2; d_gene: .; CDR3nt: TGTGCCACCAGTTCGAGCTATACAGGGATTAACACCGGGGAGCTGTTTTTT; CDR3aa: CATSSSYTGINTGELFF
v_gene: TRBV5-1; abundance: .; j_gene: TRBJ2-4; d_gene: .; CDR3nt: TGCGCCAGCAGCTTGAAGAGAGGGATTGAGAAAGCCAAAAACATTCAGTACTTC; CDR3aa: CASSLKRGIEKAKNIQYF
v_gene: TRBV19; abundance: few; j_gene: TRBJ1-1; d_gene: .; CDR3nt: TGTGCCAGTAGTATAGCACAGAACACTGAAGCTTTCTTT; CDR3aa: CASSIAQNTEAFF
v_gene: TRBV6-6; abundance: .; j_gene: TRBJ1-5; d_gene: .; CDR3nt: TGTGCCTCAGCGGAAACAAGAAGGAATCAGCCCCAGCATTTT; CDR3aa: CASAETRRNQPQHF
v_gene: TRBV10-3; abundance: .; j_gene: TRBJ2-1; d_gene: .; CDR3nt: TGTGCCATCAGTGATGGACGGATAAATGAGCAGTTCTTC; CDR3aa: CAISDGRINEQFF
v_gene: TRBV6-5; abundance: .; j_gene: TRBJ2-2; d_gene: .; CDR3nt: TGTGCCAGCAGTTACTCGAACGGCGCCGGGGAGCTGTTTTTT; CDR3aa: CASSYSNGAGELFF
v_gene: TRBV7-6; abundance: .; j_gene: TRBJ1-2; d_gene: .; CDR3nt: TGTGCCAGCAGCTTATGGTCAGGCGAATTGGATGGCTACACCTTC; CDR3aa: CASSLWSGELDGYTF
v_gene: TRBV24-1; abundance: few; j_gene: TRBJ2-2; d_gene: TRBD2; CDR3nt: TGTGCCACCGGGGGAGAAGCGGGAGTGTCTACCGGGGAGCTGTTTTTT; CDR3aa: CATGGEAGVSTGELFF
v_gene: TRBV15; abundance: few; j_gene: TRBJ2-1; d_gene: TRBD2; CDR3nt: TGTGCCACCAGCAGAGATCTCCTCCAAACATTAGCGGGAGGGAGCTCCTACAATGAGCAGTTCTTC; CDR3aa: CATSRDLLQTLAGGSSYNEQFF
v_gene: TRBV28; abundance: .; j_gene: TRBJ2-3; d_gene: .; CDR3nt: TGTGCCAGCAGTTTCAGAATTGGTCCGATCACAGATACGCAGTATTTT; CDR3aa: CASSFRIGPITDTQYF
v_gene: TRBV12-3/TRBV12-4; abundance: .; j_gene: TRBJ2-5; d_gene: .; CDR3nt: TGTGCCAGCAGCTTCAGGGACCGAGAGACCCAGTACTTC; CDR3aa: CASSFRDRETQYF
v_gene: TRBV2; abundance: few; j_gene: TRBJ2-7; d_gene: TRBD1; CDR3nt: TGTGCCAGCAGCGGCCTGACAGGGGAAAACTACGAGCAGTACTTC; CDR3aa: CASSGLTGENYEQYF